This T cell receptor beta chain stems from a study of technical replicates of blood from a handful of donors. Germline V lookup: CDR1 SGDLS, CDR2 YYNGEE. This CDR3 has 15 amino acids. The V gene end was trimmed by 4 bases and the J gene end by 3 bases; junction bases not matched to a gene: 8. The repertoire was sequenced with immunoSEQ multiplex PCR; TCRdb's copy has only in-frame clones and lacks some. The table records 100,000 or so clones, about 96% of them present only once. The chain recombines TRBV9 with TRBJ1-2; 8 nucleotides line up with TRBD1. This receptor was identified in a human donor in good health. Sequencing input: T cells isolated from PBMCs. The CDR3 region is CASSPGQGVYYGYTF. The DNA for the CDR3 is TGTGCCAGCAGCCCCGGACAGGGTGTCTACTATGGCTACACCTTC.